This T cell receptor (beta chain) was recovered during a study of T cell repertoires in cytomegalovirus infection. Study-level information: HLA-B-restricted CMV epitopes that are well studied, plus recently identified HLA-C-restricted ones, were used by the study.

TCRdb re-called the reads through MiXCR, storing one row per CDR3 protein. The sample carries 50,000 or so distinct CDR3 sequences, around 18% recorded once. Details on this clonotype: Its antigen is still unknown.

Findings and limits, study-wide: The ex vivo response showed dominance by HLA-C-restricted CMV-specific TCR beta clonotypes. CMV carriers with the relevant HLA were identified by cumulative public TCR beta family frequency.

CDR1 and CDR2 (germline): MNHEY, SVGAGI. Trimming removed 6 bases from V and 6 bases from J; junction bases left unmatched: 8. This CDR3 is built from 15 residues. This specimen was CD8+ T cells from cultured PBMCs, taken from culture after CMV antigen stimulation. The source of this sequence is a human donor in good health (CMV status not recorded). Some clones in this sample may be carry-over from other donors' samples. This chain joins TRBV6-5 and TRBJ2-2; 9 bases agree with TRBD1. DNA for the CDR3: TGTGCCAGCAGAGTCCGGGACAGGGTTGCCGGGGAGCTGTTTTTT. This sequence encodes CASRVRDRVAGELFF.